This paragraph reports one T cell receptor beta chain. With V trimmed by 3 bases and J by 4 bases, 5 bases remained unmatched. This CDR3 is 14 amino acids long. Germline V gene lookup returns CDR1 LNHDA and CDR2 SQIVND (reference sequence). The sample comes from a study of blood T cell repertoires in COVID-19. Study-level background: PBMCs, B-cell-depleted T cells, or T cells were the source of the cDNA or gDNA that made up the material.

Per the authors' pipeline: It was from reference gene primer amplification that nucleated cell counts were estimated. Profiled with immunoSEQ multiplex PCR; TCRdb holds only in-frame clones, not every one. The V and J calls and clone size are taken from that table; D and trimming were inferred from the DNA. The sample has around 78,000 clones; roughly 89% are singletons. Enrollees, about 18 to 89 years old, lived in 25 or so US areas. Assignment of participants to cohorts was predicated upon participant-reported clinical history. The TCR originated in a woman aged 50 to 60 with acute COVID-19. The chain links TRBV19 to TRBJ2-7, with 8 nucleotides matching TRBD1. The sample was PBMCs or T cells enriched from blood (not recorded which). The chain's CDR3 is CASSISGGRYEQYF. CDR3 nucleotide sequence: TGTGCCAGTAGTATCTCAGGGGGCAGATACGAGCAGTACTTC.